This note documents a single TCR beta chain sequence. The sample originates from a study of blood T cell repertoires in COVID-19. TCRdb's copy holds only in-frame clones and misses some; the assay was immunoSEQ multiplex PCR. The sample includes around 66,000 clones, roughly 86% of them seen just once. The CDR3 totals 15 residues. Trimming at V came to 1 base and at J to 6 bases, leaving 4 bases not matched to a gene. Per the germline V gene, CDR1 is MGHRA and CDR2 is YSYEKL. Sequenced material: peripheral blood. This TCR derives from a man in his sixties with acute or convalescent COVID-19. J is TRBJ2-7 and V is TRBV4-1, with 12 bases that match TRBD1. CDR3 bases: TGCGCCAGCAGCCAAGTTTGGGACAGGGGGCCCGAGCAGTACTTC. Translated: CASSQVWDRGPEQYF.